This T cell receptor (beta chain) was captured by sequencing in a study of OX40 agonist ivuxolimab in advanced cancers. Study-wide context: Partial responses, seen in three patients, involved one hepatocellular carcinoma and two cutaneous melanomas.

Looked up from germline, CDR1 is SGHTA and CDR2 is FQGNSA. This CDR3 has 14 amino acids. For this clone: Its antigen remains unknown.

Clones were read by immunoSEQ multiplex PCR, and TCRdb kept only the in-frame ones, dropping some. The table lists around 21,000 clones, about 86% of them singletons. Notes on the study in general: CD4+ T cells averaged fewer expanded clones than CD8+ T cells. The study observed clonal expansion of CD4+ and CD8+ blood T cells by week 6 at 0.1 to 3.0 mg/kg.

The chain has TRBV7-2 and TRBJ2-5; 10 positions agree with TRBD2. The J call may be faulty, since TRBJ2-7 better matches the DNA end. The receptor comes from an adult with an advanced solid tumor such as melanoma, head and neck, liver or kidney cancer. The sample consisted of CD4+ or CD8+ T cells sorted from blood, taken in a trial of the OX40 agonist ivuxolimab. Here the CDR3 DNA reads TGTGCCAGCAGCCTTACTAGCGGGGACTACGAGCAGTACTTC. Its translation is CASSLTSGDYEQYF.